The 28 T cell receptor beta chains presented below share a single source sample, sequenced in a study of regulatory T cells in long-lasting Graves disease. The TCR beta library used iRepertoire HTBI primers with Arm-PCR amplification of CDR3. MiXCR was run by TCRdb on the multiplex PCR reads, yielding one entry per CDR3 protein. The top ten hold 12% of the sample, which has around 480,000 distinct CDR3 sequences, around 15% seen once. Time point of the sample: newly diagnosed GD, antithyroid drugs for less than 3 months. Extracted RNA from PBMCs served as the source of the TCR library. These sequences were also reported in another study, on T cells in Graves' hyperthyroidism and ophthalmopathy.

The source was peripheral blood mononuclear cells (PBMCs), collected at new diagnosis, from a patient treated with antithyroid drugs. The receptor source for this set is a man in his forties with Graves disease.

This clonotype was counted ten times or more. The J gene is TRBJ1-1, the V gene TRBV13; D remains unclear. Germline V gene sequence: CDR1 PRHDT, CDR2 FYEKMQ (reference sequence). The CDR3 runs 12 residues. Trimming cost V 0 bases and J 13 bases, with 12 bases left between them. The CDR3 here is CASSLGRQALFF. The CDR3 coding sequence is TGTGCCAGCAGCTTAGGGCGGCAGGCCCTTTTCTTT. Filled out from reference TRBV13 and TRBJ1-1, the complete variable domain reads AAGVIQSPRHLIKEKRETATLKCYPIPRHDTVYWYQQGPGQDPQFLISFYEKMQSDKGSIPDRFSAQQFSDYHSELNMSSLELGDSALYFCASSLGRQALFFGQGTRLTVV.

This clonotype has ten or more counts. The chain links TRBV20-1 to TRBJ2-1, with 9 bases aligning to TRBD2. Germline trimming cut 3 bases from V and 5 bases from J; bases unmatched to any gene: 11. CDR1 is DFQATT, CDR2 SNEGSKA, per germline (reference sequence). CDR3 length: 16 amino acids. The CDR3 spells CSASPVAGAVDNEQFF. CDR3 DNA sequence: TGCAGTGCTAGTCCGGTAGCGGGAGCTGTGGACAATGAGCAGTTCTTC.

The genes are TRBV28 and TRBJ2-7; 13 nucleotides align to TRBD2. This CDR3 has 13 residues. V lost 11 bases and J lost 7; bases outside the gene matches: 8. Germline assignment: CDR1 MDHEN and CDR2 SYDVKM. CDR3 nucleotides: TGTGCCTGCGGGACTAGCGGGACGGGTGAGCAGTACTTC. This encodes CACGTSGTGEQYF.

This clonotype was found a few times. The DNA of the CDR3 is TGTGCCTGGAGTTCCGGGACAGGGAGCTATGAGCAGTTCTTC. This gives the protein CAWSSGTGSYEQFF. The J gene is TRBJ2-1, the V gene TRBV30; 9 nucleotides align to TRBD1. CDR3 length: 14 residues. Germline V gene lookup returns CDR1 GTSNPN and CDR2 SVGIG (reference sequence). J was trimmed by 8 bases and V by 2 bases; bases with no gene match: 7. Supplemented by reference TRBV30 and TRBJ2-1, the full variable domain reads SQTIHQWPATLVQPVGSPLSLECTVEGTSNPNLYWYRQAAGRGLQLLFYSVGIGQISSEVPQNLSASRPQDRQFILSSKKLLLSDSGFYLCAWSSGTGSYEQFFGPGTRLTVL.

This clonotype was found many times. The V gene is TRBV28, the J gene TRBJ2-3; D is possibly TRBD2 (5 bases). V was cut by 3 bases and J by 1 base, with 14 bases left in between. Germline CDR1 and CDR2: MDHEN and SYDVKM. This CDR3 region has 16 residues. The CDR3 protein is CASSFPSGTGTDTQYF. The CDR3 coding sequence is TGTGCCAGCAGTTTCCCAAGCGGAACCGGCACAGATACGCAGTATTTT.

This chain connects TRBV28 to TRBJ2-7; TRBD1 aligns across 11 bases. The V and J ends lost 5 bases and 6 bases, in that order; junction bases with no gene match: 6. CDR1 is MDHEN and CDR2 is SYDVKM in the germline V gene. The CDR3 sequence is 14 residues long. The CDR3 DNA follows: TGTGCCAGCAGTGGGACAGGGGGTCCGGTCGAGCAGTACTTC. Its translation is CASSGTGGPVEQYF.

The chain carries TRBV20-1 and TRBJ1-6; D gene unclear. Deletions cut 5 bases from V and 3 bases from J, with 11 bases between. The CDR3 loop spans 14 amino acids. Germline loops: CDR1 DFQATT, CDR2 SNEGSKA (reference sequence). DNA of the CDR3: TGCAGTGCTTCGGACGCCTACTATAATTCACCCCTCCACTTT. Translated, it gives CSASDAYYNSPLHF.

In this sample, this clonotype turned up a few times. The J gene is TRBJ2-5, the V gene TRBV5-1; D unclear. The V gene lost 2 bases and the J gene lost 8 bases, with 13 bases spanning the gap. The CDR3 has 13 residues. Germline V CDR1 and CDR2: SGHRS, YFSETQ. In DNA form, the CDR3 reads TGCGCCAGCAGCTTCGATACGGGTACCACCCAGTACTTC. It translates to CASSFDTGTTQYF.

In this sample, this clonotype turned up many times. V and J are TRBV28 and TRBJ2-7; tentatively, D is TRBD2 (6 bases). The germline V gene encodes CDR1 MDHEN and CDR2 SYDVKM. This CDR3 region has 13 residues. Trimming cost V 4 bases and J 4 bases, with 11 bases left between them. This chain's CDR3 is CASSSTGRYEQYF. The CDR3, as DNA: TGTGCCAGCAGTTCCACGGGGAGGTACGAGCAGTACTTC.

This clonotype was detected ten times or more. The chain carries TRBV4-2 and TRBJ2-7, with 10 positions matching TRBD1. The CDR3 sequence is 15 residues long. The V and J ends lost 1 base and 5 bases, in that order; junction bases with no gene match: 5. Germline CDR1 LGHNA, CDR2 YNFKEQ. CDR3 sequence: CASSQAGTGVHEQYF. The CDR3 DNA reads as TGTGCCAGCAGCCAAGCCGGGACAGGGGTTCACGAGCAGTACTTC.

This clonotype was found many times. This sequence joins TRBV15 and TRBJ2-1, with 9 bases matching TRBD1. The V gene's germline CDR1 is LNHNV and CDR2 YYDKDF (reference sequence). The CDR3 contains 15 residues. The V segment lost 6 bases and the J segment 3 bases; nucleotides outside the gene matches: 6. The CDR3 region has the DNA TGTGCCACCAGAGTGGACAGGGGAAACTACAATGAGCAGTTCTTC. Translating gives CATRVDRGNYNEQFF.

This rearrangement joins TRBV11-2 to TRBJ2-6; D possibly uses TRBD1 or TRBD2 (5 bases each). CDR1 SGHAT and CDR2 FQNNGV come from the germline V gene. The CDR3 has 18 amino acids. Trimming took off 8 bases at V and 0 bases at J, with 20 bases between the two ends. The CDR3 loop reads CASRKPGRVSSGANVLTF. CDR3 bases: TGTGCCAGCCGTAAACCGGGACGCGTTTCCTCTGGGGCCAACGTCCTGACTTTC.

This clonotype turned up a few times. The chain uses TRBV14 and TRBJ2-7; D not resolved. CDR3 length: 14 amino acids. The germline V gene has CDR1 SGHDN and CDR2 FVKESK. The V gene lost 2 bases and the J gene lost 5 bases, with 13 bases spanning the gap. This chain's CDR3 is CASSQSAGWNEQYF. The CDR3 DNA sequence: TGTGCCAGCAGCCAATCCGCTGGTTGGAACGAGCAGTACTTC.

The CDR3 DNA is TGCAGTGCTAGTGGGGGGATGGAGACCCAGTACTTC. Its translation is CSASGGMETQYF. The rearrangement links TRBV20-1 to TRBJ2-5, with a tentative D call TRBD2 (6 bases). V lost 3 bases and J lost 5, with 10 bases in between. From germline, CDR1 is DFQATT and CDR2 SNEGSKA (reference sequence). CDR3 length: 12 amino acids.

The rearrangement links TRBV3-1 to TRBJ2-3, with 8 bases identical to TRBD2. In germline, CDR1 is LGHDT, CDR2 YNNKEL (reference sequence). V was pared by 0 bases and J by 6 bases, with 8 bases of the junction left unmatched. The CDR3 extends over 16 amino acids. Here the CDR3 reads CASSQDPGGRMDTQYF. The CDR3 bases are TGTGCCAGCAGCCAAGATCCTGGCGGGAGGATGGATACGCAGTATTTT.

There are many counts of this clonotype. V and J are TRBV28 and TRBJ2-3; D possibly corresponds to TRBD1 (5 bases). The CDR3 sequence is 16 residues long. The V gene lost 3 bases and the J gene lost 2 bases, with 15 bases spanning the gap. CDR1 is MDHEN, CDR2 SYDVKM, per germline. CDR3 coding DNA: TGTGCCAGCAGTTTTTTCGACAGAGCTTACACAGATACGCAGTATTTT. It is translated as CASSFFDRAYTDTQYF.

This clonotype was seen ten or more times. The V and J genes are TRBV20-1 and TRBJ1-1; no clear D. The V end was cut by 3 bases, the J end by 1 base, with 12 bases between. CDR1 and CDR2 from the germline V gene are DFQATT and SNEGSKA (reference sequence). The CDR3 extends over 14 amino acids. CDR3 nucleotide sequence: TGCAGTGCTAGGGGCGGGTCAGGGAACACTGAAGCTTTCTTT. Translating it yields CSARGGSGNTEAFF.

This clonotype showed up many times. The chain has TRBV3-1 and TRBJ2-1; 8 bases are a match to TRBD2. The CDR3 consists of 16 residues. Trimming cost V 4 bases and J 7 bases; bases outside gene matches: 12. CDR1 is LGHDT and CDR2 is YNNKEL in the germline V gene (reference sequence). Here the CDR3 DNA reads TGTGCCAGCAGCCCCCGAGCGGGAGAGTTGGGAAATGAGCAGTTCTTC. It codes for CASSPRAGELGNEQFF.

The chain employs TRBV28 and TRBJ1-1; tentative D call: TRBD1 (5 bases). Between the trimmed V and J ends, which lost 6 bases and 1 base, there was a span of 15 bases. CDR3 length: 15 amino acids. The V gene's germline CDR1 is MDHEN and CDR2 SYDVKM. CDR3: CASSPRPTANTEAFF. The CDR3 DNA is TGTGCCAGCAGCCCACGCCCGACAGCGAACACTGAAGCTTTCTTT.

This clonotype showed up many times. The chain uses TRBV11-1 and TRBJ2-5; D call uncertain. The V end was cut by 2 bases, the J end by 5 bases, with 9 bases between. Germline lookup yields CDR1 SGHAT and CDR2 FQDESV (reference sequence). The CDR3 has 13 amino acids. CDR3 loop: CASSLRDWETQYF. In DNA, the CDR3 is TGTGCCAGCAGCTTAAGGGATTGGGAGACCCAGTACTTC.

This clonotype appeared a few times. The gene calls are TRBV6-5 and TRBJ2-1; no definite D call. The V and J ends lost 2 bases and 5 bases respectively, with 7 bases between them. CDR1 MNHEY and CDR2 SVGAGI come from the germline V gene. The CDR3 covers 13 residues. CDR3: CASSYGLHNEQFF. The DNA for the CDR3 is TGTGCCAGCAGTTACGGGCTACACAATGAGCAGTTCTTC.

Ten or more counts support this clonotype. The chain recombines TRBV7-8 with TRBJ2-1, with TRBD1 matching over 9 bases. The germline V gene has CDR1 SGHVS and CDR2 FQNEAQ. CDR3 length: 16 amino acids. The V gene end was trimmed by 4 bases and the J gene end by 1 base; junction bases not matched to a gene: 5. As DNA, the CDR3 is TGTGCCAGCAGCTCACGGACAGGGGAATCCTACAATGAGCAGTTCTTC. This gives the protein CASSSRTGESYNEQFF.

The genes are TRBV28 and TRBJ2-4; 7 bases match TRBD2. In germline, CDR1 is MDHEN, CDR2 SYDVKM. This CDR3 has 15 amino acids. After removal of 2 bases from V and 1 base from J, the junction contained 2 bases not matched to a gene. Here the CDR3 reads CASSLSGAAKNIQYF. The CDR3 region has the DNA TGTGCCAGCAGTTTAAGCGGGGCGGCCAAAAACATTCAGTACTTC. Filled out from reference TRBV28 and TRBJ2-4, the complete variable domain reads DVKVTQSSRYLVKRTGEKVFLECVQDMDHENMFWYRQDPGLGLRLIYFSYDVKMKEKGDIPEGYSVSREKKERFSLILESASTNQTSMYLCASSLSGAAKNIQYFGAGTRLSVL.

This clonotype was counted at least ten times. This chain uses TRBV2 with TRBJ2-2, with D perhaps TRBD2 (6 bases). The CDR3 extends over 15 amino acids. Germline V gene lookup returns CDR1 SNHLY and CDR2 FYNNEI. Trimming removed 3 bases from V and 4 bases from J, with 12 bases in between. The CDR3 sequence: CASSDRTTSTGELFF. DNA for the CDR3: TGTGCCAGCAGTGACCGGACTACTTCCACCGGGGAGCTGTTTTTT.

This clonotype was seen just once. The chain carries TRBV25-1 and TRBJ2-5; D possibly corresponds to TRBD1 (5 bases). CDR1 is MGHDK and CDR2 is SYGVNS in the germline V gene. CDR3 length: 16 amino acids. The germline V and J ends were trimmed by 3 bases and 3 bases, with 17 bases remaining between them. The CDR3 sequence: CASSDSDRGRKETQYF. CDR3 sequence (DNA): TGTGCCAGCAGTGACTCGGATAGGGGTCGTAAAGAGACCCAGTACTTC.

A remark on this clonotype: Since no conserved phenylalanine or tryptophan closes the CDR3, a read error is the likely cause. This chain joins TRBV29-1 and TRBJ1-5; possible D gene TRBD1, 6 bases. Germline loops: CDR1 SQVTM, CDR2 ANQGSEA. Trimming cost V 4 bases and J 3 bases, with 10 bases left between them. The CDR3 extends over 13 amino acids. CDR3 coding DNA: TGCAGCGTTGGGGGGGCTGACAATCAGCCCCAGCATCTT. Its translation is CSVGGADNQPQHL.

This clonotype was observed at least ten times. V and J are TRBV18 and TRBJ2-1, with 7 bases fitting TRBD2. The CDR3 extends over 14 amino acids. V was clipped by 6 bases and J by 9 bases; unmatched bases: 11. The germline V gene encodes CDR1 KGHSH and CDR2 LQKENI. CDR3 coding DNA: TGTGCCAGCTCCCCGATGCGGGAGCTAGGTGAGCAGTTCTTC. Its protein product is CASSPMRELGEQFF.

This clonotype appeared many times. The chain couples TRBV20-1 to TRBJ2-7; 7 nucleotides align to TRBD1. V shed 6 bases and J 3 bases; nucleotides not matched to a gene: 8. The germline CDR1 and CDR2 sequences are DFQATT and SNEGSKA (reference sequence). This CDR3 region has 13 residues. CDR3 amino acids: CSAPGGSGYEQYF. As DNA, the CDR3 is TGCAGTGCGCCAGGGGGTAGTGGCTACGAGCAGTACTTC.